This paragraph reports one TCR beta chain. The participants were between about 18 and 90 years old and came from 24 US areas. Clinical histories supplied by participants themselves formed the basis of cohort assignment. Authors' processing steps: Cell counts per sample came from amplifying reference gene primers. Libraries were prepared by immunoSEQ multiplex PCR; TCRdb keeps only in-frame clonotypes and omits some of them. V and J calls plus clone size are reproduced from that table; the DNA served to infer D and trimming. This sample has approximately 330,000 clones, with just over 85% found just once. The data belong to a study of blood T cell repertoires in COVID-19. Whole-study context: PBMCs, B-cell-depleted T cells, or T cells were the source of the cDNA or gDNA that made up the material.

Germline values: CDR1 SNHLY, CDR2 FYNNEI. Trimming took 6 bases from V and 8 from J; bases not matched to a gene: 4. The CDR3 covers 14 residues. Input material: PBMCs or T cells enriched from blood (not recorded which). This sequence joins TRBV2 and TRBJ1-6; 10 nucleotides agree with TRBD1. The sequence came from a woman aged 35 to 49 with acute COVID-19. The CDR3 loop is CASSGGQGYSPLHF. CDR3 coding DNA: TGTGCCAGCAGCGGGGGACAGGGGTATTCACCCCTCCACTTT.